This entry is about one T cell receptor (beta chain). Its antigen is not yet known. No qualities accompany the bases; no much larger clone lies one base away. Using the deep immunoSEQ assay, TCR CDR3 regions were amplified from genomic DNA by multiplex PCR. For each cell subset, the extracted genomic DNA was distributed evenly across all wells of several immunoSEQ 96-well plates, and each plate served as one replicate. For sorted subsets, about 220 ng of genomic DNA, equivalent to 25,000 to 35,000 T cell genomes, went into each replicate PCR. Purified libraries were measured with a Qubit 3.0 fluorometer, size-checked on a Bioanalyzer 2100, and measured again with the KAPA Library Quantification kit. Each immunoSEQ 96-well plate was sequenced on its own single-read 150-cycle Illumina NextSeq 550 flow cell. Regarding the original processing steps: The immunoSEQ output contained only junctional sequences without quality scores, so filtering could not match that applied to full-length reads. To assign V/J genes and CDR3, sequences were annotated using PyIR, a Python wrapper for IgBLAST v1.9, with IMGT germline references. Any read was removed if the V/J assignment was weak (E-value above 1e-6), the CDR3 was missing, or the read contained stop codons, out-of-frame junctions, or ambiguous translated residues. V3J clonotypes were defined as sequences sharing the same inferred V gene, J gene, and CDR3 amino acid sequence. The percentage overlap between two repertoires was calculated by dividing the number of shared unique clonotypes by the size of the smaller repertoire. Repertoire richness was assessed with RTK rarefaction, the Chao1 estimator, and Recon v2.1 estimates of unobserved clonotypes. For all TCRbeta clonotypes obtained by the gDNA method from several donors, generation probabilities were computed with OLGA. TCRdb limited this immuneACCESS table to in-frame rearrangements with V and J called. A share of clones is missing; checked studies link under half to unresolved V genes, and the rest is unexplained. V, J and clone size reflect that table, while D and trimming were determined from the DNA. The sample table shows roughly 2,000,000 clones, and about 95% are seen once. The top ten hold 1.2% of the sample.

CD8 naive samples were obtained by positive selection for CCR7 among CD45RO-negative cells, yielding a CD45RA+CCR7+ population from which TemRA cells were excluded. Healthy HIV-negative adults with no recently reported acute infections or vaccinations were included as donors. All donors were Caucasian adults living in Nashville, Tennessee, USA. After blood collection by leukapheresis, PBMCs were isolated using Ficoll-Histopaque density gradient centrifugation and then cryopreserved in the vapor phase of liquid nitrogen. Purity and quantity of every magnetically sorted T cell population were checked by analytical flow cytometry. Each sorted fraction had its genomic DNA isolated and then quantified by UV absorbance on a Nanodrop 2000c. The data belong to a study of shared clonotypes between healthy human individuals (dated by TCRdb to 2019 to 2021). Study-level background: Two women and a few men aged 18 to 49 years were included in the cohort. For each donor, CD4 naive and CD4 memory were each run on three plates, CD8 naive on two plates, and CD8 memory on one plate. The study deeply sequenced blood TCR repertoires of five healthy adults to estimate repertoire size and the extent of clonotype sharing between individuals. Libraries were prepared and TCR repertoires were sequenced by different laboratories using diverse techniques, in order to increase sequencing depth and limit assay-specific biases. Each donor's leukapheresis produced roughly between roughly 0.85 and 9 billion PBMCs. The paper's findings and limits, for the study overall: About 5% of naive CD4, 3.5% of naive CD8, roughly 2.5% of memory CD4, and 0.35% to 0.5% of memory CD8 clonotypes were shared across a few donors. Pairwise subsampling indicated that sequencing depth was expected to affect the degree of clonotype sharing among donors. Larger estimated clonotype richness was generally found for naive subsets than for memory subsets. Sampling was limited to blood, and TCR repertoires in tissue likely differ from TCR repertoires in blood. Incomplete sequencing was indicated by rarefaction of sorted-subset datasets, despite the large sequencing depth. Higher generation probabilities were observed for clonotypes shared by all four sorted-subset donors than for non-shared clonotypes. Because the study included only a small number of donors, the genetic and exposure-history diversity represented was limited.

Spanning cysteine to phenylalanine, the CDR3 consists of 17 amino acids. The only DNA kept is the CDR3, 51 bases in frame from the first base. V is shortened by 0 bases, J by 1 base, and the region joining them spans 16 bases. As encoded in the germline V gene, CDR1 is SGDLS while CDR2 is YYNGEE. Sequences were obtained from naive CD8+ T cells sorted from blood. This specimen's cell subset or site label, interpreted: CD45RA+CCR7+. The sequence derives from a man aged 18 to 29 in good health. The rearranged chain carries TRBV9 and TRBJ1-1; the D region possibly corresponds to TRBD1 (5 bases align). The sequenced DNA is TGTGCCAGCAGCGTAGTGGGGGTAGGCTCTTGGAACACTGAAGCTTTCTTT. Its translation is CASSVVGVGSWNTEAFF.